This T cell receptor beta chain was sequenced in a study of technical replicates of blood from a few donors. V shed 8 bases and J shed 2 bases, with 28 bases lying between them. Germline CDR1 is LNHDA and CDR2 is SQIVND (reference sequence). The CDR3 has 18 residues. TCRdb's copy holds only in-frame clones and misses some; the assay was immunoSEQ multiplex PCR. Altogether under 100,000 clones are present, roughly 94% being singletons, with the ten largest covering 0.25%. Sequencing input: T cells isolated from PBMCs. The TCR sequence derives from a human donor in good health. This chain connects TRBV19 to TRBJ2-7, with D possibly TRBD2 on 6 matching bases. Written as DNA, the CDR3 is TGTGCCAGTTCCCCAAGGCTTCTTCCCACGGGGGAGCCCTACGAGCAGTACTTC. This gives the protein CASSPRLLPTGEPYEQYF.